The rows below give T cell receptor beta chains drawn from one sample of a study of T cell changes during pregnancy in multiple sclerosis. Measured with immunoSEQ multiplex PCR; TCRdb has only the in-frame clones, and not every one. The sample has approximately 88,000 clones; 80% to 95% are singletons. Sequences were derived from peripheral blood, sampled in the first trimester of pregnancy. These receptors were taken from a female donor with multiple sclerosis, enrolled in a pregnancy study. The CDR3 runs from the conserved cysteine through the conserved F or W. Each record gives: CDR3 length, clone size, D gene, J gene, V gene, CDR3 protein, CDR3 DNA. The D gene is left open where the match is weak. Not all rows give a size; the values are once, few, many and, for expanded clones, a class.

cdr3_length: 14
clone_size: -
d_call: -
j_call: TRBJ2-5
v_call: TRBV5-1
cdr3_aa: CASSFGGRQETQYF
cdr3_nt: TGCGCCAGCAGCTTCGGGGGACGGCAAGAGACCCAGTACTTC

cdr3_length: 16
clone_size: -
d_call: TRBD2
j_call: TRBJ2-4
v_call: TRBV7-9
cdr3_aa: CASSLSTSATKNIQYF
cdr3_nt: TGTGCCAGCAGCCTGTCCACTAGCGCTACCAAAAACATTCAGTACTTC

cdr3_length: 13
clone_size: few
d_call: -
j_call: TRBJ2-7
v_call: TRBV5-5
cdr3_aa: CASSRQESYEQYF
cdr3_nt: TGTGCCAGCAGCAGACAGGAGTCCTACGAGCAGTACTTC

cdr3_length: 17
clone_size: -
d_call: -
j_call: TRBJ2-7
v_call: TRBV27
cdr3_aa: CASISLQSPEGRYEQYF
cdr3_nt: TGTGCCAGCATCTCCCTTCAATCCCCCGAGGGAAGGTACGAGCAGTACTTC

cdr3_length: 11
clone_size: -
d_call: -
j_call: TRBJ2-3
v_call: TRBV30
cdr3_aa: CAWSTGDTQYF
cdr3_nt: TGTGCCTGGAGTACGGGAGATACGCAGTATTTT

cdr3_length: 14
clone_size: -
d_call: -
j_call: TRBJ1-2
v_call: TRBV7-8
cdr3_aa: CASSLAEEYYGYTF
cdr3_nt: TGTGCCAGCAGCTTAGCGGAGGAATACTATGGCTACACCTTC

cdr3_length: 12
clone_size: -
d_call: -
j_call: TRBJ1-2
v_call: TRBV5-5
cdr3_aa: CASSSGSYGYTF
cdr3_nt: TGTGCCAGCAGCTCGGGGTCCTATGGCTACACCTTC

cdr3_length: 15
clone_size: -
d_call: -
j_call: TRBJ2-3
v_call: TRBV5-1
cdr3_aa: CASSLGERYTDTQYF
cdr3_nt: TGCGCCAGCAGCCTTGGGGAGCGGTACACAGATACGCAGTATTTT

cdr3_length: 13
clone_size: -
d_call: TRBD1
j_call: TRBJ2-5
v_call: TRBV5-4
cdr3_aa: CASSPGTDGTQYF
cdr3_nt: TGTGCCAGCAGTCCGGGGACAGATGGGACCCAGTACTTC

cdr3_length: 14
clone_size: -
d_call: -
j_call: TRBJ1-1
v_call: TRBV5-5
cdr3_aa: CASSLEGERTEAFF
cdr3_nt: TGTGCCAGCAGCTTGGAGGGGGAGAGGACTGAAGCTTTCTTT

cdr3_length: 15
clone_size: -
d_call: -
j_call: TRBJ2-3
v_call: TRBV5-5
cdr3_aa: CASSLLQKSTDTQYF
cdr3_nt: TGTGCCAGCAGCTTGCTCCAGAAAAGCACAGATACGCAGTATTTT

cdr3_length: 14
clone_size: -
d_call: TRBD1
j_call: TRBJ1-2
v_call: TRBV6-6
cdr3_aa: CASSPTGDNYGYTF
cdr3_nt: TGTGCCAGCAGTCCGACAGGGGATAACTATGGCTACACCTTC

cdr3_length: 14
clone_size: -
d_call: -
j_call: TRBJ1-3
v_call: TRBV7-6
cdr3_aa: CASSLAGARDTIYF
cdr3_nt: TGTGCCAGCAGCTTAGCGGGGGCGAGGGACACCATATATTTT

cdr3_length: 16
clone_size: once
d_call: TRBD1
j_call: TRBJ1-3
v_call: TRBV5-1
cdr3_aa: CASSGGTGDSGNTIYF
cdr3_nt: TGCGCCAGCAGCGGCGGGACAGGGGACTCTGGAAACACCATATATTTT

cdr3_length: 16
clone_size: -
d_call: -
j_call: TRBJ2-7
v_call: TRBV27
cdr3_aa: CASSSSWGVRSYEQYF
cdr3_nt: TGTGCCAGCAGTTCCTCCTGGGGGGTTCGCTCCTACGAGCAGTACTTC

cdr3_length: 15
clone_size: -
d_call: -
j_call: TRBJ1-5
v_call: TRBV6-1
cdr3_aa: CASSGILGGNQPQHF
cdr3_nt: TGTGCCAGCAGTGGCATACTCGGGGGTAATCAGCCCCAGCATTTT

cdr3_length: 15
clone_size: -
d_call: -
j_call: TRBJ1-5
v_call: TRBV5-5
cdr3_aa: CASSLYPGSGQPQHF
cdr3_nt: TGTGCCAGCAGCTTGTATCCAGGGTCGGGTCAGCCCCAGCATTTT

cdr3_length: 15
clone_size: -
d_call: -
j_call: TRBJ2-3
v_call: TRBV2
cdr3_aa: CASSVQLASTDTQYF
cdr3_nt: TGTGCCAGCAGTGTTCAACTAGCTAGCACAGATACGCAGTATTTT

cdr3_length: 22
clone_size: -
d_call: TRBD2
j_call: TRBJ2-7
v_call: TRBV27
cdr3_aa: CASSLSGREGTSGEAPSYEQYF
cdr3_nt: TGTGCCAGCAGTTTATCAGGTCGGGAGGGGACTAGCGGGGAGGCGCCCTCCTACGAGCAGTACTTC

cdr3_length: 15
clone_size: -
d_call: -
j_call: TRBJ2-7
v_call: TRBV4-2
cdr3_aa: CASSQAGSADYEQYF
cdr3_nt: TGTGCCAGCAGCCAAGCAGGATCAGCGGACTACGAGCAGTACTTC

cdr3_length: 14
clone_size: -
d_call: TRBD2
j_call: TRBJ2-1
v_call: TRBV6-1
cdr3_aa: CASSEATSENEQFF
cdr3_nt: TGTGCCAGCAGTGAAGCTACTAGCGAAAATGAGCAGTTCTTC

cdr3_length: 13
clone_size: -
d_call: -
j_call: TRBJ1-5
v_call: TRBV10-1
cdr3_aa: CASPGHSNQPQHF
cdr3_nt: TGCGCCAGCCCAGGGCATAGCAATCAGCCCCAGCATTTT

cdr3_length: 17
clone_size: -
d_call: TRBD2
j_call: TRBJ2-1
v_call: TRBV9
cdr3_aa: CASSVGPRVAGSREQFF
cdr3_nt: TGTGCCAGCAGCGTAGGGCCCCGGGTAGCGGGGTCGAGGGAGCAGTTCTTC

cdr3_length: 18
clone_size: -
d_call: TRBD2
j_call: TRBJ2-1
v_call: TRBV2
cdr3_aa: CASSEWRSGGDSYNEQFF
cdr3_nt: TGTGCCAGCAGTGAGTGGCGGAGCGGGGGGGACTCCTACAATGAGCAGTTCTTC

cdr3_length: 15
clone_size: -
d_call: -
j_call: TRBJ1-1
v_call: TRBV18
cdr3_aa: CASSPDILGSTEAFF
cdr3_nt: TGTGCCAGCTCACCAGACATTTTGGGGAGCACTGAAGCTTTCTTT

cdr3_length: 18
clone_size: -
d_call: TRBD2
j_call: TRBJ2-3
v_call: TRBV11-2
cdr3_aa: CASSLVLVSGGLEDTQYF
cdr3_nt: TGTGCCAGCAGCTTAGTCCTTGTGAGCGGGGGGCTTGAAGATACGCAGTATTTT

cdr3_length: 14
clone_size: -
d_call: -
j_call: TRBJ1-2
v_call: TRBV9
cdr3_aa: CASSVYDGNYGYTF
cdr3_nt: TGTGCCAGCAGCGTATATGACGGGAACTATGGCTACACCTTC

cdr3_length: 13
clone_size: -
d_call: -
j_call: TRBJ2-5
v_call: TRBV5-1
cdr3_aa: CASSLGGWETQYF
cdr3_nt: TGCGCCAGCAGCTTGGGGGGCTGGGAGACCCAGTACTTC

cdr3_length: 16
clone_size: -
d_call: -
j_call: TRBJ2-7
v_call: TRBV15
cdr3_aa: CATSRDFRTATYEQYF
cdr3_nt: TGTGCCACCAGCAGAGATTTCCGGACAGCAACCTACGAGCAGTACTTC

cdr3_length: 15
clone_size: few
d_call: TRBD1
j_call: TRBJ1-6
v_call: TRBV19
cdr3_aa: CASSIEGTGLTPLHF
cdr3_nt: TGTGCCAGTAGTATTGAGGGGACAGGGCTGACACCCCTCCACTTT

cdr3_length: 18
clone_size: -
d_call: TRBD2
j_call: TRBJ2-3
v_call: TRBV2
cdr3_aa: CASSDTLSGGALTDTQYF
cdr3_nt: TGTGCCAGCAGTGATACCCTCAGCGGGGGGGCCCTCACAGATACGCAGTATTTT

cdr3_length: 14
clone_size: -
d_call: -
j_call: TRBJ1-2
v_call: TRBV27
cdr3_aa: CASSLFAGSYGYTF
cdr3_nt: TGTGCCAGCAGTTTATTCGCGGGAAGCTATGGCTACACCTTC

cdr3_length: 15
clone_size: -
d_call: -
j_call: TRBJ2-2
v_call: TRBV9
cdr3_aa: CASSVGGVNTGELFF
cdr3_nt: TGTGCCAGCAGCGTTGGCGGGGTGAACACCGGGGAGCTGTTTTTT

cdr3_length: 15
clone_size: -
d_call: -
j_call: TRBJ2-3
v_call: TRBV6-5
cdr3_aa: CASSYEGGFTDTQYF
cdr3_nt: TGTGCCAGCAGTTACGAGGGGGGGTTCACAGATACGCAGTATTTT

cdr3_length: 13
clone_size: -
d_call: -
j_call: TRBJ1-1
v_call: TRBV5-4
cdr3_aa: CASSLNTRAEAFF
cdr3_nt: TGTGCCAGCAGCTTAAATACCCGGGCTGAAGCTTTCTTT

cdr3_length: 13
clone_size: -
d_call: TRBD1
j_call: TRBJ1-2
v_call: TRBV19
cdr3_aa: CASSLRDSYGYTF
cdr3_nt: TGTGCCAGTAGCCTTCGGGACAGCTATGGCTACACCTTC

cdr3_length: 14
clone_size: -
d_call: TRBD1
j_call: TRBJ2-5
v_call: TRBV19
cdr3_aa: CASSSGDRGETQYF
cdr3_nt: TGTGCCAGTAGTTCCGGGGACAGGGGTGAGACCCAGTACTTC

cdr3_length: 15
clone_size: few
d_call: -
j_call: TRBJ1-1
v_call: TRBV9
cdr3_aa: CASSVDASGTTEAFF
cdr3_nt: TGTGCCAGCAGCGTAGACGCGAGCGGGACCACTGAAGCTTTCTTT

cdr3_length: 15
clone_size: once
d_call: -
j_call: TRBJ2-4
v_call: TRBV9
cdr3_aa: CASSLRKLAKNIQYF
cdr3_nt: TGTGCCAGCAGCCTGCGGAAACTAGCCAAAAACATTCAGTACTTC

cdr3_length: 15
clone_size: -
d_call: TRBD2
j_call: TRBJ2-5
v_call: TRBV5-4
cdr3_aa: CASSFPTSDQETQYF
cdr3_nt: TGTGCCAGCAGCTTCCCGACTAGCGATCAAGAGACCCAGTACTTC

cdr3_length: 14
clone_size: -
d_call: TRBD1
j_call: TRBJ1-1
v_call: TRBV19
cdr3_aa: CASSIDRDRVGAFF
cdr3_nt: TGTGCCAGTAGTATAGACCGGGACAGGGTGGGAGCTTTCTTT

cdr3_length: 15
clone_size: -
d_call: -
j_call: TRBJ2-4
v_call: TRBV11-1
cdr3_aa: CASSLSPLRNNIQYF
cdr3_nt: TGTGCCAGCAGCTTAAGCCCCCTCCGCAACAACATTCAGTACTTC

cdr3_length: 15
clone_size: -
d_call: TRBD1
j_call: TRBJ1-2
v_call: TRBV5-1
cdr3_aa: CASTPGQGVIDGYTF
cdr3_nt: TGCGCCAGCACCCCCGGACAGGGGGTAATCGATGGCTACACCTTC

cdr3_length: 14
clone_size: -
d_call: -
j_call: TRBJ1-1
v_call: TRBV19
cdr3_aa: CASRVGSGHTEAFF
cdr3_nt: TGTGCCAGTAGAGTTGGATCAGGGCACACTGAAGCTTTCTTT

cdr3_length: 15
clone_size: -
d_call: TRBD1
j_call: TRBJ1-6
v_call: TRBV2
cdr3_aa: CASTPDRAGNSPLHF
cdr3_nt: TGTGCCAGCACTCCAGACAGGGCGGGAAATTCACCCCTCCACTTT

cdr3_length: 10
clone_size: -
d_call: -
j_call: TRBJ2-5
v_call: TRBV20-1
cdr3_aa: CSAERETQYF
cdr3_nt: TGCAGTGCTGAGAGGGAGACCCAGTACTTC

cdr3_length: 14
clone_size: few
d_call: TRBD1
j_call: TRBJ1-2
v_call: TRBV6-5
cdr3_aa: CASSRPDRVSGYTF
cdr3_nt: TGTGCCAGCAGCCGCCCTGACAGGGTGTCTGGCTACACCTTC

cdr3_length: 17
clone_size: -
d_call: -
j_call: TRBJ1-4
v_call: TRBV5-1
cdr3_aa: CASSLAQGVLNREKLFF
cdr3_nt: TGCGCCAGCAGCTTGGCACAGGGAGTGCTCAATCGCGAAAAACTGTTTTTT

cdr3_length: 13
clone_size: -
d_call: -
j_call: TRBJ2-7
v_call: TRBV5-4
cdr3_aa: CASSLDGPYEQYF
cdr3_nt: TGTGCCAGCAGCTTGGACGGTCCGTACGAGCAGTACTTC

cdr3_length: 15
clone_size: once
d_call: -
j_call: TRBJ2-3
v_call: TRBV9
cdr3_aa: CASSVSQGSTDTQYF
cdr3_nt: TGTGCCAGCAGCGTCTCGCAGGGATCCACAGATACGCAGTATTTT

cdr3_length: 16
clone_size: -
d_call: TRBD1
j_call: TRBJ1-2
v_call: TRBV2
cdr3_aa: CASSDALQGVHYGYTF
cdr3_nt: TGTGCCAGCAGTGACGCGCTACAGGGGGTGCACTATGGCTACACCTTC

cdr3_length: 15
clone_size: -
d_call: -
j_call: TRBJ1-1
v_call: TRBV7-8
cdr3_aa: CASSSSHQGNTEAFF
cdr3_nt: TGTGCCAGCAGCTCAAGCCATCAGGGAAACACTGAAGCTTTCTTT

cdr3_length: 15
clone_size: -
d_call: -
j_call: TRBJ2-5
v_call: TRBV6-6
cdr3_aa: CASSRVRDYQETQYF
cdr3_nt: TGTGCCAGCAGCCGGGTACGGGACTACCAAGAGACCCAGTACTTC

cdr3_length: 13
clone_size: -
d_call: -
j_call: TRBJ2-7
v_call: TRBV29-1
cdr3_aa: CSVARTPNYEQYF
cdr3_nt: TGCAGCGTTGCTAGGACACCTAACTACGAGCAGTACTTC

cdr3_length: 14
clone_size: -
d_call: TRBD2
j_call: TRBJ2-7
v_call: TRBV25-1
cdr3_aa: CASSVSGGAREQYF
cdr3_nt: TGTGCCAGCAGTGTTAGCGGGGGGGCACGTGAGCAGTACTTC